This T cell receptor (beta chain) was observed in a study of T cell repertoires in cytomegalovirus infection. MiXCR, run by TCRdb on the reads, gives a single entry per CDR3 protein. The sample shows almost 300,000 distinct CDR3 sequences, about 9.1% of them seen only once. This CDR3 comprises 15 residues. Germline trimming cut 8 bases from V and 8 bases from J; bases unmatched to any gene: 10. CDR1 and CDR2 from the germline V gene are MRHNA and SNTAGT. Input material: PBMCs. This clonotype originated in a human donor in good health (CMV status not recorded). Some clones in this sample may be carry-over from other donors' samples. The J gene is TRBJ2-1, the V gene TRBV6-4; the match to TRBD2 covers 12 bases. The chain's CDR3 is CASRWASGGAYEQFF. For the CDR3, the DNA is TGTGCCAGCCGGTGGGCTAGCGGGGGGGCGTATGAGCAGTTCTTC.